In its sample, the clone carrying this T cell receptor beta chain was seen once. Trimming took 4 bases from V and 11 from J; bases not matched to a gene: 17. Germline V lookup: CDR1 SGHKS, CDR2 YYEKEE (reference sequence). This CDR3 is built from 16 residues. A J-beta primer mix and a sample-barcoded 5' primer were used in a second PCR of roughly 7 to 12 cycles. TCRdb reanalysed the 5' RACE reads using MiXCR and keeps one entry per CDR3 protein. The profile shows hundreds of thousands of distinct CDR3 sequences, 32% of them singletons. The data were taken from a study of blood T cells in healthy people across ages. Study in general: Roughly one uniquely barcoded beta molecule per two T cells was captured.

This chain uses TRBV5-5 with TRBJ2-3, with TRBD1 identical over 9 bases. This sequence originates from a woman of 80 years or more in good health. Source material: blood. CDR3 in DNA: TGTGCCAGCAGCCTGATCGGACAGGGGTTGGTAAATAAGCAGTATTTT. It translates to CASSLIGQGLVNKQYF.